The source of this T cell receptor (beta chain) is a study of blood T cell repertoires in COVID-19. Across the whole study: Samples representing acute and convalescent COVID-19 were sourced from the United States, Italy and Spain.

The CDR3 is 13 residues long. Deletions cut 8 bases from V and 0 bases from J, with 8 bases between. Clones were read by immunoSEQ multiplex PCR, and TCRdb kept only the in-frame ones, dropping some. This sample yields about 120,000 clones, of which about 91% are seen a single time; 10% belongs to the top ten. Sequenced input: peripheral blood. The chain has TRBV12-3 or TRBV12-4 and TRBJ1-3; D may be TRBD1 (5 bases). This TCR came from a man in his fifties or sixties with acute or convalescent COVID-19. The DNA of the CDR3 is TGTGCCAGCGGGGACTTCTCTGGAAACACCATATATTTT. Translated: CASGDFSGNTIYF.